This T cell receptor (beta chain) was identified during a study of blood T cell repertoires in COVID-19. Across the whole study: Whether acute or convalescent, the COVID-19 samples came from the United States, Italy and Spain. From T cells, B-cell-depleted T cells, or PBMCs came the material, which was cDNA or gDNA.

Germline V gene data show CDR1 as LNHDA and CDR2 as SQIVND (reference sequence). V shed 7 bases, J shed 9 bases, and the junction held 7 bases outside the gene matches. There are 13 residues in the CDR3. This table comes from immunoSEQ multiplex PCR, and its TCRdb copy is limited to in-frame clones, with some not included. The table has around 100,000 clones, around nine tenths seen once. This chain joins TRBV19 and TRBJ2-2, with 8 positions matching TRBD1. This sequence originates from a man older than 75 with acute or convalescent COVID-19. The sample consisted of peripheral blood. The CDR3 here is CASTGRGRRELFF. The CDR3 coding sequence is TGTGCCAGTACGGGCAGGGGGCGCCGGGAGCTGTTTTTT.